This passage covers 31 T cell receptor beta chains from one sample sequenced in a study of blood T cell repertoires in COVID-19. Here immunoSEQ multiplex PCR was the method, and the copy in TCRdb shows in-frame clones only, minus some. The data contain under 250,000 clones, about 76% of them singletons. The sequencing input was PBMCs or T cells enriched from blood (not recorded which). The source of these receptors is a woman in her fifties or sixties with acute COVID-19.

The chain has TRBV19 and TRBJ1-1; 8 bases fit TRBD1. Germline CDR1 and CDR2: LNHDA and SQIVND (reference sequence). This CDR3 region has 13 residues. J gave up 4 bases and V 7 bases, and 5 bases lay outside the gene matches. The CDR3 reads CASKTGVSTEAFF. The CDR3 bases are TGTGCCAGTAAGACAGGGGTGAGCACTGAAGCTTTCTTT.

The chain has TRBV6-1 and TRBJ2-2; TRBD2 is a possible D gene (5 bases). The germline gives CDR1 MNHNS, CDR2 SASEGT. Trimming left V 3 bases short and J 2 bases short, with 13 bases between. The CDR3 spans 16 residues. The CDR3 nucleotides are TGTGCCAGCAGTGAGGTCCGGGAAGTAAACACCGGGGAGCTGTTTTTT. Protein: CASSEVREVNTGELFF.

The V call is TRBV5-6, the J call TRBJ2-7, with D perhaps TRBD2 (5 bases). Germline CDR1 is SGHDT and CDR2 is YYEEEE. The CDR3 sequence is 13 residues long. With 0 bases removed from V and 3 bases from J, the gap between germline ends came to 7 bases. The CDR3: CASSLAGIYEQYF. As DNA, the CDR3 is TGTGCCAGCAGCTTGGCCGGGATCTACGAGCAGTACTTC.

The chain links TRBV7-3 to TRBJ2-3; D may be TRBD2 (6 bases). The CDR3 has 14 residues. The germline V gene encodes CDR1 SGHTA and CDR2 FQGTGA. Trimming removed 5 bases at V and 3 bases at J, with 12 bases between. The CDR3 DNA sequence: TGTGCCAGCAGCCGGGAGCTCGGTACAGATACGCAGTATTTT. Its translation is CASSRELGTDTQYF.

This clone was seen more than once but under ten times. CDR3 in amino acids: CASSIQSGGAGEQYF. The DNA for the CDR3 is TGTGCCAGTAGTATCCAATCGGGAGGGGCAGGCGAGCAGTACTTC. This rearrangement joins TRBV19 to TRBJ2-7; 8 nucleotides match TRBD2. Losses at the gene ends were 3 bases for V and 6 bases for J; bases not matched to a gene: 10. Germline values: CDR1 LNHDA, CDR2 SQIVND (reference sequence). This CDR3 has 15 amino acids.

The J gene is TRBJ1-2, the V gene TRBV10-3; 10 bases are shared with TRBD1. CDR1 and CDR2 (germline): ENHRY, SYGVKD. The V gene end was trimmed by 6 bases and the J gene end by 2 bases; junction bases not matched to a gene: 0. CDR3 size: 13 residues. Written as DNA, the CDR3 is TGTGCCATCAGGGACAGGGGGAACTATGGCTACACCTTC. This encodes CAIRDRGNYGYTF.

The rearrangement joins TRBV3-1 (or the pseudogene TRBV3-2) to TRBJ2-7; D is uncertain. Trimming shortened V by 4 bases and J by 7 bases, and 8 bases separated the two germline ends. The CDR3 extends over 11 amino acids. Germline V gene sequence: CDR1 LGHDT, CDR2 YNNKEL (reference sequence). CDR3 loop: CASSLQTEQYF. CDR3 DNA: TGTGCCAGCAGCCTCCAGACAGAGCAGTACTTC.

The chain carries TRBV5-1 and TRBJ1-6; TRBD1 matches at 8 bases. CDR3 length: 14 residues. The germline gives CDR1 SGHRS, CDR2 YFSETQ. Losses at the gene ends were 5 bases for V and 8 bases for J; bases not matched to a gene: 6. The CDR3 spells CASSPGTGYSPLHF. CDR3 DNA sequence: TGCGCCAGCAGTCCCGGGACAGGCTATTCACCCCTCCACTTT.

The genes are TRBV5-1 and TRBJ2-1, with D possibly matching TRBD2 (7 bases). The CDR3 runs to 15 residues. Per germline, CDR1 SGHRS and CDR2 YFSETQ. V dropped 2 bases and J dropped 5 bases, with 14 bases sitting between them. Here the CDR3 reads CASSLLGGGHNEQFF. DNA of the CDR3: TGCGCCAGCAGCTTATTGGGCGGGGGCCACAATGAGCAGTTCTTC.

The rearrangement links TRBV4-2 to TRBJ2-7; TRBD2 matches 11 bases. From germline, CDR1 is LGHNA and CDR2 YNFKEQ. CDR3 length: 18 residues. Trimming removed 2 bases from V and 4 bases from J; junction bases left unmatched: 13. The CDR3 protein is CASSQPGLAGLSWYEQYF. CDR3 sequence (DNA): TGTGCCAGCAGCCAACCTGGACTAGCGGGCTTATCCTGGTACGAGCAGTACTTC.

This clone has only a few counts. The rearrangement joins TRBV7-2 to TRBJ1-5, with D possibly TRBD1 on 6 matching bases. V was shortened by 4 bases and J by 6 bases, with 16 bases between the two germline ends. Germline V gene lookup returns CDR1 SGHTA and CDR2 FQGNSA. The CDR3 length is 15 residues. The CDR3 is CASSSSRDNVQPQHF. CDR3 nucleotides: TGTGCCAGCAGCTCGAGCCGGGACAATGTTCAGCCCCAGCATTTT.

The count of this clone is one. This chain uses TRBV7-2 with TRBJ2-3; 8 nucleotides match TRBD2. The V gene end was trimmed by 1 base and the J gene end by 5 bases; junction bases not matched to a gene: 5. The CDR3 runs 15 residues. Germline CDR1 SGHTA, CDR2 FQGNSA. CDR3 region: CASSLGTSTRDTQYF. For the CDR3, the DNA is TGTGCCAGCAGCTTAGGGACTAGCACCAGAGATACGCAGTATTTT.

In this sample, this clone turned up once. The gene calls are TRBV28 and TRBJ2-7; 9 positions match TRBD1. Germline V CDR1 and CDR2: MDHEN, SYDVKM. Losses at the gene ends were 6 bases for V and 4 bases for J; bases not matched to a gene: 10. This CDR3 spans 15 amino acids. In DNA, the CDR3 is TGTGCCAGCAGGACCACAGGGGGCGACGGATACGAGCAGTACTTC. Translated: CASRTTGGDGYEQYF.

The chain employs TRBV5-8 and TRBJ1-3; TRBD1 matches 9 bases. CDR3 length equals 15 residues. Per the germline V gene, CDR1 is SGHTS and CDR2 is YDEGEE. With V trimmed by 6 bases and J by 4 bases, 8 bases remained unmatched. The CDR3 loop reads CASNAGQGLGNTIYF. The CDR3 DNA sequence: TGTGCCAGCAACGCCGGACAGGGGCTCGGAAACACCATATATTTT. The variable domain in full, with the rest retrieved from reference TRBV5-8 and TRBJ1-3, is EAGVTQSPTHLIKTRGQQATLRCSPISGHTSVYWYQQALGLGLQFLLWYDEGEERNRGNFPPRFSGRQFPNYSSELNVNALELEDSALYLCASNAGQGLGNTIYFGEGSWLTVV.

This CDR3 reads CASTDRTVNTEAFF. The DNA for the CDR3 is TGTGCCAGTACCGACCGAACAGTGAACACTGAAGCTTTCTTT. The chain couples TRBV19 to TRBJ1-1; D gene unclear. This CDR3 comprises 14 residues. V dropped 7 bases and J dropped 0 bases, with 12 bases sitting between them. In germline, CDR1 is LNHDA, CDR2 SQIVND (reference sequence).

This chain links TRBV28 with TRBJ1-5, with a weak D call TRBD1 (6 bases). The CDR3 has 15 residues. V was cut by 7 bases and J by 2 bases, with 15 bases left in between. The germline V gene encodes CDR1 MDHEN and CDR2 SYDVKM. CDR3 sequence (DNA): TGTGCCAGCATTAGGGGGGGTGGGCGCAATCAGCCCCAGCATTTT. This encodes CASIRGGGRNQPQHF.

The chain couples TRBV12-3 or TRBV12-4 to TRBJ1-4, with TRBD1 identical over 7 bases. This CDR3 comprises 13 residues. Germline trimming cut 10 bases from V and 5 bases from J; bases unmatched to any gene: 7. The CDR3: CATRAGGNEKLFF. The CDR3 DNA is TGTGCCACCCGGGCAGGGGGAAATGAAAAACTGTTTTTT.

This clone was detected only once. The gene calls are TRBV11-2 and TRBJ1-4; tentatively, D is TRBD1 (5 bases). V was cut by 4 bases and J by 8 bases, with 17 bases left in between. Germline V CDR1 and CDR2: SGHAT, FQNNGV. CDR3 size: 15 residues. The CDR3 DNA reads TGTGCCAGCAGCTATGATGGGGCTGGTGACGAAAAACTGTTTTTT. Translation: CASSYDGAGDEKLFF.

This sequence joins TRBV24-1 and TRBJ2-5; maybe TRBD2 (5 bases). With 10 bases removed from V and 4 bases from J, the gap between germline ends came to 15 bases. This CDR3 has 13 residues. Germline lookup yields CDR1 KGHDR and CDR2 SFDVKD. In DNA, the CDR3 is TGTGCCACTCGAGGACTCCGAGGAGAGACCCAGTACTTC. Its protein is CATRGLRGETQYF.

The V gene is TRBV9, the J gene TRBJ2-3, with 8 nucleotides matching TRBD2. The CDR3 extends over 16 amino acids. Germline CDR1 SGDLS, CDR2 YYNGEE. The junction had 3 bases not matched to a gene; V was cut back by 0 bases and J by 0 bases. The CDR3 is CASSVAIAGSTDTQYF. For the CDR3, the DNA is TGTGCCAGCAGCGTAGCTATAGCGGGGAGCACAGATACGCAGTATTTT.

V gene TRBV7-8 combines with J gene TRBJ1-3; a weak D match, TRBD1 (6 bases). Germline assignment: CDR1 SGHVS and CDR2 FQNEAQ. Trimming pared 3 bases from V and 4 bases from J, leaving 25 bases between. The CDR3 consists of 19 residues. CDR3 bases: TGTGCCAGCAGCTTTATGCATTCAACAGGGAAGTTTGTAGGAAACACCATATATTTT. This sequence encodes CASSFMHSTGKFVGNTIYF.

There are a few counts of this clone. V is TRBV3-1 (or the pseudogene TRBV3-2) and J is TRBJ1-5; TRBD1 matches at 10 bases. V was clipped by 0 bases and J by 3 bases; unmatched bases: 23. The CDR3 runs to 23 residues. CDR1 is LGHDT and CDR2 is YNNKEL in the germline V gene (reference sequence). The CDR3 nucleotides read TGTGCCAGCAGCCAAGAATGGAGGTCGCAGGGACAGGGGCTAAGGAGTCCCAATCAGCCCCAGCATTTT. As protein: CASSQEWRSQGQGLRSPNQPQHF.

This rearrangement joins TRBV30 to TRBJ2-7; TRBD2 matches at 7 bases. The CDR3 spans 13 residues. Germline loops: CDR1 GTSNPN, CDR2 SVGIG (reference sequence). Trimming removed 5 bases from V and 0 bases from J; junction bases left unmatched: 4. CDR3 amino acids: CAWGEGISYEQYF. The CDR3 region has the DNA TGTGCCTGGGGGGAGGGGATCTCCTACGAGCAGTACTTC.

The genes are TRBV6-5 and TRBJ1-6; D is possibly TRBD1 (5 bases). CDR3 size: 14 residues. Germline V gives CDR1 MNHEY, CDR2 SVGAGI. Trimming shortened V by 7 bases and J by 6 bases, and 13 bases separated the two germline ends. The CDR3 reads CASKIAGPNSPLHF. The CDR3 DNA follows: TGTGCCAGCAAAATCGCGGGGCCTAATTCACCCCTCCACTTT.

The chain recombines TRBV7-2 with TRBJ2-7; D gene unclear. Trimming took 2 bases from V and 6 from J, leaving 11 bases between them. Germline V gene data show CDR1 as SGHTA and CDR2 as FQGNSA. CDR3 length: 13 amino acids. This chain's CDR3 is CASSLRTASEQYF. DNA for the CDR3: TGTGCCAGCAGCTTAAGAACCGCCAGCGAGCAGTACTTC. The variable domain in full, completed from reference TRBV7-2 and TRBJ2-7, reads GAGVSQSPSNKVTEKGKDVELRCDPISGHTALYWYRQSLGQGLEFLIYFQGNSAPDKSGLPSDRFSAERTGGSVSTLTIQRTQQEDSAVYLCASSLRTASEQYFGPGTRLTVT.

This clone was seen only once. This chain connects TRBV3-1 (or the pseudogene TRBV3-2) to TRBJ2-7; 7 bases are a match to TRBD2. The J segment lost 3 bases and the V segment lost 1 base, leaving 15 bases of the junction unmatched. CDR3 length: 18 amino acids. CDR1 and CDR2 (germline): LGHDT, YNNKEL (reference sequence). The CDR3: CASSQGAGRASGYYEQYF. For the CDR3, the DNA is TGTGCCAGCAGCCAAGGAGCTGGTAGGGCTAGCGGATACTACGAGCAGTACTTC.

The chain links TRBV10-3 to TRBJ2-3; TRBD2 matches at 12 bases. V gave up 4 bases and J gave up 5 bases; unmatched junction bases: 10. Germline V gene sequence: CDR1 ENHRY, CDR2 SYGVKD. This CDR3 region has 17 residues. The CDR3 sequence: CAISGTLAGGLGDTQYF. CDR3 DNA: TGTGCCATCAGTGGAACTCTAGCGGGAGGGCTCGGAGATACGCAGTATTTT.

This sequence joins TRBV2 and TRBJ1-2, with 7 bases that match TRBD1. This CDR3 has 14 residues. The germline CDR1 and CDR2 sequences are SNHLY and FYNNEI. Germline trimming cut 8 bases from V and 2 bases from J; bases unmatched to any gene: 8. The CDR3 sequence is CASSRLQGNYGYTF. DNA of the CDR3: TGTGCCAGCTCCAGACTACAGGGGAACTATGGCTACACCTTC.

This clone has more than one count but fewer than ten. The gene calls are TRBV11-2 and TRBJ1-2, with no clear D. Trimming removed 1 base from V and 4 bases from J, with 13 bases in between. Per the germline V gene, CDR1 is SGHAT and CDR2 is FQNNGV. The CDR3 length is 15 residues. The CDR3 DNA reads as TGTGCCAGCAGCTTAGTCGGGGTCGAAATCTATGGCTACACCTTC. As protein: CASSLVGVEIYGYTF.

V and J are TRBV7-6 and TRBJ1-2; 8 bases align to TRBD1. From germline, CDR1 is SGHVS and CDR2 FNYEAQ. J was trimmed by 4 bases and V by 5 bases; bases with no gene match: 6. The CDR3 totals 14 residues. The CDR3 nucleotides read TGTGCCAGCAGCCCAGGACAGGGAGGCTATGGCTACACCTTC. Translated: CASSPGQGGYGYTF.

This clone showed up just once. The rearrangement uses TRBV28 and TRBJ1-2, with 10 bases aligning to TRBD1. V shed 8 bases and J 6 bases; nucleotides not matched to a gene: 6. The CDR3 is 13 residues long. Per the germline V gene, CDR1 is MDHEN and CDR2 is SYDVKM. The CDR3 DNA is TGTGCCAGCCTAGGGGACAGGGGTCATGGCTACACCTTC. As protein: CASLGDRGHGYTF.